This TCR beta chain derives from a study of OX40 agonist ivuxolimab in advanced cancers. For the study at large: Three patients, one with hepatocellular carcinoma and two with cutaneous melanoma, achieved partial responses.

To note about this clone: Its antigen is unknown.

Study-wide points: Researchers did not determine the expanded peripheral T cells' antigen specificity.

CDR1 and CDR2 from the germline V gene are MNHNS and SASEGT. This CDR3 is 14 amino acids long. The V gene end was trimmed by 5 bases and the J gene end by 0 bases; junction bases not matched to a gene: 3. TCRdb's copy holds only in-frame clones and misses some; the assay was immunoSEQ multiplex PCR. The sample carries 9,500 to 10,000 clones, more than 70% recorded once. The genes are TRBV6-1 and TRBJ1-1, with 7 nucleotides matching TRBD1. The TCR was taken from an adult with an advanced solid tumor such as melanoma, head and neck, liver or kidney cancer. The material was CD4+ or CD8+ T cells sorted from blood, obtained in a trial of the OX40 agonist ivuxolimab. The CDR3 DNA sequence: TGTGCCAGCAGTCGGGACAGAGTGAACACTGAAGCTTTCTTT. Translated: CASSRDRVNTEAFF.